This T cell receptor (beta chain) was documented in a study of blood T cell repertoires in COVID-19. This CDR3 is built from 14 residues. Trimming left V 7 bases short and J 3 bases short, with 15 bases between. Germline V gene data show CDR1 as MNHEY and CDR2 as SVGAGI. Only in-frame clones appear in the TCRdb table, and some are missing; sequencing was by immunoSEQ multiplex PCR. The repertoire holds roughly 110,000 clones, with around nine tenths as singletons. What was sequenced was peripheral blood. The receptor was derived from a woman under 40 with acute or convalescent COVID-19. J is TRBJ1-2 and V is TRBV6-5; D might be TRBD1 (5 bases). The CDR3 nucleotides are TGTGCCAGCACAGCGGGGGGACGGGACTATGGCTACACCTTC. Encoded protein: CASTAGGRDYGYTF.